The clone carrying this T cell receptor beta chain was seen only a few times. This entry is derived from a study of blood T cell repertoires in COVID-19. This CDR3 has 11 residues. Libraries were prepared by immunoSEQ multiplex PCR; TCRdb keeps only in-frame clonotypes and omits some of them. The top ten hold 2% to 3% of the sample, which has a few hundred thousand clones, approximately 91% seen once. Material: peripheral blood. The V call is TRBV21-1, the J call TRBJ1-6. TRBV21-1 is a pseudogene segment. The receptor was isolated from a young adult with COVID-19, enrolled during active disease. CDR3 amino acids: CASSTSSPLHF. CDR3 in DNA: TGTGCCAGCAGCACGTCTTCACCCCTCCACTTT.